This entry concerns a single T cell receptor beta chain. Its antigen is not known. A second PCR of about 6 to 12 cycles used a sample-barcoded 5' primer and a J-beta primer mix. TCRdb processed the 5' RACE reads anew with MiXCR; each CDR3 protein has one entry. Of some 1.5 million distinct CDR3 sequences listed, approximately 28% are singletons. This CDR3 comprises 15 residues. The V and J ends lost 6 bases and 3 bases respectively, with 15 bases between them. The germline gives CDR1 KGHSH, CDR2 LQKENI. The data originate from a study of blood T cells in healthy people across ages. Overall study findings and caveats: TCR beta diversity correlated strongly with naive T cell percentage.

This clonotype was obtained from a woman aged 25 to 39 in good health. The rearrangement uses TRBV18 and TRBJ1-5; D remains unclear. The sample was blood. The CDR3 nucleotides read TGTGCCAGCTCCAGCGGGCAGACTCTCAATCAGCCCCAGCATTTT. Translating gives CASSSGQTLNQPQHF.